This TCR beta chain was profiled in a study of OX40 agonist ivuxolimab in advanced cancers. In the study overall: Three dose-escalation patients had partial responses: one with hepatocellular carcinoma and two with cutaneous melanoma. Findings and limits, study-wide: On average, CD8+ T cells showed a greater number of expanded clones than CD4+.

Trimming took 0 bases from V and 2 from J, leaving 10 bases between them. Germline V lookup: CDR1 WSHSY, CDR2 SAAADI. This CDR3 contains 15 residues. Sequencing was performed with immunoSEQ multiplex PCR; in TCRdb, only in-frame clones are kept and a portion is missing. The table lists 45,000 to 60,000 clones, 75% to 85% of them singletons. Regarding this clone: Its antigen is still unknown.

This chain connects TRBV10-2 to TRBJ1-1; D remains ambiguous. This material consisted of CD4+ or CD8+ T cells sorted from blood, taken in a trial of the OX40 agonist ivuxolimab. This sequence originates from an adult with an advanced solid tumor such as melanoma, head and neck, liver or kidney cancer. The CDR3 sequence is CASSESGWGNTEAFF. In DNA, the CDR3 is TGCGCCAGCAGTGAGTCAGGGTGGGGAAACACTGAAGCTTTCTTT.